This is a list of T cell receptor beta chains from one sample in a study of T and B cells in COVID-19 patients. A single record per CDR3 protein comes from TCRdb applying MiXCR to the multiplex PCR reads. The profile covers roughly 7,000 distinct CDR3 sequences, with about 23% appearing a single time and approximately 3.3% taken by the ten largest. The source material was blood. The source of these receptors is a human donor who had recovered from COVID-19. The CDR3 runs from the conserved cysteine through the conserved F or W. A D gene is named only where the DNA matches it firmly. Clone size is shown for a subset of rows, as once, few, many or a class of expanded clone.

TRBV10-3	TRBJ1-2	-	-	CAISESRDGDYGYTF	TGTGCCATCAGTGAGTCGAGGGACGGTGACTATGGCTACACCTTC
TRBV27	TRBJ2-3	-	TRBD1	CASSPRGDRGGDTQYF	TGTGCCAGCAGCCCTAGGGGAGACAGGGGGGGAGATACGCAGTATTTT
TRBV12-3/TRBV12-4	TRBJ1-1	-	-	CASISGTLGRNEAFF	TGTGCCAGCATTTCCGGGACCCTTGGGCGTAATGAAGCTTTCTTT
TRBV7-2	TRBJ2-7	few	-	CASSYTASSYEQYF	TGTGCCAGCAGCTACACAGCGAGCTCCTACGAGCAGTACTTC
TRBV5-1	TRBJ2-1	few	TRBD2	CATGAGGANEQFF	TGCGCCACCGGTGCCGGGGGGGCCAATGAGCAGTTCTTC
TRBV19	TRBJ1-1	medium-sized	-	CASSIGGRAEAFF	TGTGCCAGTAGTATAGGGGGGAGGGCTGAAGCTTTCTTT
TRBV4-2	TRBJ2-1	-	-	CASSQGRVSYNEQFF	TGTGCCAGCAGCCAAGGCAGGGTCTCCTACAATGAGCAGTTCTTC
TRBV5-1	TRBJ2-5	few	-	CASSFRTVQETQYF	TGCGCCAGCAGCTTTAGAACGGTACAAGAGACCCAGTACTTC
TRBV5-6	TRBJ1-1	-	-	CASSLLTVNTEAFF	TGTGCCAGCAGCTTGTTGACAGTGAACACTGAAGCTTTCTTT
TRBV7-2	TRBJ2-3	few	-	CASSLAGVADTQYF	TGTGCCAGCAGCTTAGCGGGGGTGGCAGATACGCAGTATTTT
TRBV12-3/TRBV12-4	TRBJ1-5	few	-	CASSLSLGSLGPQHF	TGTGCCAGCAGTTTAAGTCTTGGCAGCTTGGGGCCCCAGCATTTT
TRBV12-3/TRBV12-4	TRBJ1-1	few	TRBD1	CASSSDRATEAFF	TGTGCCAGCAGTTCGGACAGGGCTACTGAAGCTTTCTTT
TRBV5-1	TRBJ1-1	few	TRBD1	CASSLADRATEAFF	TGCGCCAGCAGCTTGGCTGACAGGGCCACTGAAGCTTTCTTT
TRBV30	TRBJ1-5	many	-	CAWSTAPGQPQHF	TGTGCCTGGAGTACCGCTCCGGGTCAGCCCCAGCATTTT
TRBV20-1	TRBJ2-1	-	TRBD2	CSARTAGALSYNEQFF	TGCAGTGCTAGGACAGCGGGGGCCCTCTCCTACAATGAGCAGTTCTTC
TRBV7-2	TRBJ2-2	few	TRBD1	CASSLQGAANTGELFF	TGTGCCAGCAGCTTACAGGGGGCGGCGAACACCGGGGAGCTGTTTTTT